This record covers a single T cell receptor (beta chain). This entry is derived from a study of CD8 T cells in Susac syndrome. Reverse transcription of about 0.45 to 1 ug RNA was performed with random hexamers. Amplification of TCR beta CDR3 was carried out by immunoSEQ multiplex PCR, which covered 54 Vbeta and 13 Jbeta segments. TCRdb re-called the immunoSEQ multiplex PCR reads with MiXCR, one entry per CDR3 protein. Of about 300,000 distinct CDR3 sequences listed, about 91% are singletons. This CDR3 is 15 amino acids long. The V end was cut by 4 bases, the J end by 1 base, with 13 bases between. CDR1 LNHDA and CDR2 SQIVND come from the germline V gene (reference sequence).

This TCR was recovered from a human donor with multiple sclerosis. Sequencing used CD4+ T cells from PBMCs. The V and J genes are TRBV19 and TRBJ2-5; no clear D gene. CDR3 loop: CASSTTYLSQETQYF. The CDR3 DNA reads as TGTGCCAGTAGTACTACCTACCTTAGCCAAGAGACCCAGTACTTC. Using reference TRBV19 and TRBJ2-5 for the parts outside the CDR3, the full variable domain is DGGITQSPKYLFRKEGQNVTLSCEQNLNHDAMYWYRQDPGQGLRLIYYSQIVNDFQKGDIAEGYSVSREKKESFPLTVTSAQKNPTAFYLCASSTTYLSQETQYFGPGTRLLVL.